The rows below give T cell receptor beta chains drawn from one sample of a study of graft-versus-host responses after intestinal transplantation. TCRdb's table, derived via immunoSEQ multiplex PCR, lists solely in-frame clones and lacks some. The sample includes 15,000 to 20,000 clones, 88% of them seen just once. The specimen comprised PBMCs, sampled around 110 days after intestinal transplant. These receptor sequences come from a human patient who received an intestinal transplant, so some T cells may come from the graft donor. Each CDR3 is given with its conserved first and last residue. A D gene is named only where the DNA matches it firmly. Only part of the rows carry a size: once, few, many, or a class if the clone is expanded.

clone size,D gene,V gene,J gene,CDR3 protein,CDR3 DNA
NA,NA,TRBV11-1,TRBJ2-1,CASSFSPAGWPSYNEQFF,TGTGCCAGCAGCTTTAGTCCGGCGGGCTGGCCCTCCTACAATGAGCAGTTCTTC
NA,TRBD2,TRBV28,TRBJ2-7,CASRPSGGRGSYEQYF,TGTGCCAGCAGACCCAGCGGGGGGCGCGGGTCCTACGAGCAGTACTTC
NA,NA,TRBV2,TRBJ1-1,CASTGSGWTEAFF,TGTGCCAGCACGGGCTCCGGGTGGACTGAAGCTTTCTTT
NA,NA,TRBV10-2,TRBJ1-1,CASPPGSLATENTKAFF,TGCGCCAGCCCCCCAGGTTCATTGGCGACAGAGAACACTAAAGCTTTCTTT
once,NA,TRBV6-1,TRBJ2-3,CASSEWRHRSTDTQYF,TGTGCCAGCAGTGAATGGCGGCACCGAAGCACAGATACGCAGTATTTT
NA,NA,TRBV28,TRBJ2-5,CASSLSAEETQYF,TGTGCCAGCAGTTTGTCGGCAGAAGAGACCCAGTACTTC
NA,TRBD1,TRBV6-6,TRBJ1-2,CASSQTGVYGYTF,TGTGCCAGCAGTCAAACAGGGGTCTATGGCTACACCTTC
NA,NA,TRBV21-1,TRBJ1-1,CASSKRERQGETEAFF,TGTGCCAGCAGCAAAAGGGAGAGACAAGGGGAAACTGAAGCTTTCTTT
NA,NA,TRBV6-5,TRBJ1-1,CASTTGPQAFF,TGTGCCAGCACTACGGGACCCCAAGCTTTCTTT
NA,NA,TRBV11-2,TRBJ1-3,CASSLGYGSGNTIYF,TGTGCCAGCAGCTTAGGGTATGGTTCTGGAAACACCATATATTTT
once,NA,TRBV7-9,TRBJ2-7,CASSFNPAGYEQYF,TGTGCCAGCAGCTTTAACCCGGCTGGATACGAGCAGTACTTC
NA,TRBD1,TRBV28,TRBJ2-7,CASSLRTGALSYEQYF,TGTGCCAGCAGTTTAAGGACAGGGGCCCTCTCCTACGAGCAGTACTTC
NA,NA,TRBV6-5,TRBJ2-1,CASEGDDNEQFF,TGTGCCAGCGAGGGGGATGACAATGAGCAGTTCTTC
NA,TRBD1,TRBV28,TRBJ2-3,CAVATTGAGSDTQYF,TGTGCCGTAGCGACGACAGGGGCTGGGTCAGATACGCAGTATTTT
NA,TRBD2,TRBV27,TRBJ2-7,CASSFNSGLAGGYEQYF,TGTGCCAGCAGTTTCAACTCAGGACTAGCGGGAGGTTACGAGCAGTACTTC
NA,NA,TRBV18,TRBJ2-2,CASSPSKNTGELFF,TGTGCCAGCTCACCCAGCAAGAACACCGGGGAGCTGTTTTTT
NA,NA,TRBV15,TRBJ2-4,CATKGVEGMAKNIQYF,TGTGCCACCAAAGGCGTGGAGGGTATGGCCAAAAACATTCAGTACTTC
once,NA,TRBV27,TRBJ1-1,CASSLDSNTEAFF,TGTGCCAGCAGTTTAGATTCAAACACTGAAGCTTTCTTT
NA,NA,TRBV28,TRBJ2-7,CASSYPAGAGNKEYF,TGTGCCAGCAGTTACCCGGCGGGGGCAGGTAATAAGGAGTACTTC
NA,NA,TRBV11-2,TRBJ2-7,CASSLDQGPEQYF,TGTGCCAGCAGCTTAGATCAAGGGCCCGAGCAGTACTTC
NA,NA,TRBV7-7,TRBJ2-1,CASSLGGGSYNEQFF,TGTGCTAGCAGCTTAGGTGGCGGAAGCTACAATGAGCAGTTCTTC
NA,NA,TRBV19,TRBJ2-1,CASRGSGFSYNEQFF,TGTGCCAGTAGAGGGAGCGGGTTTTCCTACAATGAGCAGTTCTTC
NA,TRBD2,TRBV10-1,TRBJ2-5,CASSESGGRGETQYF,TGCGCCAGCAGTGAGTCGGGCGGGAGGGGAGAGACCCAGTACTTC
NA,NA,TRBV27,TRBJ2-3,CASSLVMQGTQYF,TGTGCCAGCAGTTTAGTAATGCAGGGTACGCAGTATTTT
NA,NA,TRBV29-1,TRBJ2-7,CSVEPGPDREQYF,TGCAGCGTTGAACCAGGGCCCGATCGAGAGCAGTACTTC
NA,TRBD1,TRBV15,TRBJ2-3,CATSRGQGGEYF,TGTGCCACCAGCAGAGGACAGGGTGGAGAGTATTTT
NA,NA,TRBV7-2,TRBJ2-7,CASSLYRASYEQYF,TGTGCCAGCAGCTTATACAGGGCAAGTTACGAGCAGTACTTC
NA,NA,TRBV6-1,TRBJ2-7,CASSRGGFHEQYF,TGTGCCAGCAGCAGGGGGGGGTTCCACGAGCAGTACTTC
NA,TRBD1,TRBV19,TRBJ1-2,CASEIGGQRNYGYTF,TGTGCCAGTGAGATCGGGGGACAGAGAAATTATGGCTACACCTTC
NA,TRBD2,TRBV18,TRBJ2-3,CASSPWTSGNTDTQYF,TGTGCCAGCTCACCTTGGACTAGCGGGAATACAGATACGCAGTATTTT
NA,NA,TRBV4-1,TRBJ2-6,CASSQDMTGANVLTF,TGCGCCAGCAGCCAAGATATGACTGGGGCCAACGTCCTGACTTTC
NA,NA,TRBV15,TRBJ2-7,CATSTGAYYEQYF,TGTGCCACCAGCACGGGGGCCTACTACGAGCAGTACTTC
once,TRBD2,TRBV9,TRBJ2-1,CASSVTSEKYNEQFF,TGTGCCAGCAGCGTCACTAGCGAGAAATACAATGAGCAGTTCTTC
NA,NA,TRBV29-1,TRBJ1-2,CSVEGKNYGYTF,TGCAGCGTTGAAGGCAAGAACTATGGCTACACCTTC
NA,NA,TRBV7-2,TRBJ1-4,CASSAPQQASEKLFF,TGTGCCAGCAGCGCACCCCAGCAAGCGTCTGAAAAACTGTTTTTT
NA,TRBD2,TRBV2,TRBJ2-1,CASRGGGSTNNEQFF,TGTGCCAGCAGGGGTGGCGGGAGTACCAACAATGAGCAGTTCTTC
NA,NA,TRBV7-9,TRBJ2-7,CASSLLQTYEQYF,TGTGCCAGCAGCTTACTCCAAACCTACGAGCAGTACTTC
NA,NA,TRBV5-6,TRBJ2-7,CASSLVDSSYEQYF,TGTGCCAGCAGCTTGGTCGACAGTTCCTACGAGCAGTACTTC
NA,NA,TRBV5-1,TRBJ2-3,CASSLVGSTDTQYF,TGCGCCAGCAGCTTGGTTGGGAGCACAGATACGCAGTATTTT
NA,NA,TRBV5-1,TRBJ1-2,CVSSSITSSGYTF,TGCGTCAGCAGCTCCATTACCTCATCAGGCTACACCTTC
once,TRBD2,TRBV28,TRBJ2-1,CASSQRGEANEQFF,TGTGCCAGCAGCCAGCGGGGGGAGGCAAATGAGCAGTTCTTC
NA,NA,TRBV6-5,TRBJ1-1,CASSYSTTGRGTEAFF,TGTGCCAGCAGTTACTCGACGACGGGGAGAGGCACTGAAGCTTTCTTT
NA,TRBD2,TRBV28,TRBJ2-3,CASSGGRAVDTQYF,TGTGCCAGCAGTGGCGGGAGGGCTGTAGATACGCAGTATTTT
once,TRBD2,TRBV6-4,TRBJ2-1,CASSDSSGSSNEQFF,TGTGCCAGCAGTGACTCTAGCGGGAGCTCGAATGAGCAGTTCTTC
NA,TRBD1,TRBV4-3,TRBJ1-2,CASSQGTGGYGYTF,TGCGCCAGCAGCCAAGGGACAGGGGGCTATGGCTACACCTTC
NA,TRBD1,TRBV6-5,TRBJ2-7,CASSMGQGYEQYF,TGTGCCAGCAGCATGGGACAGGGCTACGAGCAGTACTTC
few,NA,TRBV11-2,TRBJ1-5,CASSPGTFSNQPQHF,TGTGCCAGCAGCCCAGGGACTTTTAGCAATCAGCCCCAGCATTTT
NA,TRBD1,TRBV7-9,TRBJ2-3,CASSSGQGARTQYF,TGTGCCAGCAGCTCTGGCCAGGGGGCGCGTACGCAGTATTTT
NA,NA,TRBV27,TRBJ2-2,CASSAGLNTGELFF,TGTGCCAGCAGCGCGGGCCTCAACACCGGGGAGCTGTTTTTT
NA,NA,TRBV27,TRBJ2-7,CASSLSPDYSYEQYF,TGTGCCAGCAGTTTATCCCCAGACTATTCCTACGAGCAGTACTTC
NA,NA,TRBV11-2,TRBJ2-1,CASSPGRINEQFF,TGTGCCAGCAGCCCCGGTAGGATCAATGAGCAGTTCTTC
NA,NA,TRBV27,TRBJ2-7,CASSSLGSYEQYF,TGTGCCAGCAGTTCCCTGGGTTCCTACGAGCAGTACTTC
NA,NA,TRBV9,TRBJ2-1,CASSALSGSYNEQFF,TGTGCCAGCAGCGCCTTATCTGGGTCCTACAATGAGCAGTTCTTC
NA,NA,TRBV19,TRBJ2-7,CATNPSRGLIGGEQYF,TGTGCCACCAATCCAAGCCGGGGACTGATAGGGGGAGAGCAGTACTTC
NA,TRBD1,TRBV29-1,TRBJ1-5,CSAPSMSHPTGYASNQPQHF,TGCAGCGCCCCGTCCATGAGCCATCCGACAGGGTACGCCAGCAATCAGCCCCAGCATTTT
NA,NA,TRBV4-1,TRBJ2-1,CASSQGYQTNEQFF,TGCGCCAGCAGCCAAGGATACCAGACCAATGAGCAGTTCTTC